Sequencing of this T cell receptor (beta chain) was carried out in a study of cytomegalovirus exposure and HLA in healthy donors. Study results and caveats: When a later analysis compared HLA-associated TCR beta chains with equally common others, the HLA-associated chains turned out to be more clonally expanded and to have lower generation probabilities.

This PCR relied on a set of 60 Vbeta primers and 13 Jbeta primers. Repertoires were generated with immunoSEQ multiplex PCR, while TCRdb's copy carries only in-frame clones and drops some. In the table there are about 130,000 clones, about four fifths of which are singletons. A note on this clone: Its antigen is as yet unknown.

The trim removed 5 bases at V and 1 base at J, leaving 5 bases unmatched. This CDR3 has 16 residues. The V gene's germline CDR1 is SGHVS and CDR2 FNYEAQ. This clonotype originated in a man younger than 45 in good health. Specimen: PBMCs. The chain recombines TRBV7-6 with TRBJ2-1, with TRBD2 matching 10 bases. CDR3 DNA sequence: TGTGCCAGCAGCCGGACTAGCGGTTATTCCTACAATGAGCAGTTCTTC. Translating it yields CASSRTSGYSYNEQFF. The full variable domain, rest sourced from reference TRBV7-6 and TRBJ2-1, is GAGVSQSPRYKVTKRGQDVALRCDPISGHVSLYWYRQALGQGPEFLTYFNYEAQQDKSGLPNDRFSAERPEGSISTLTIQRTEQRDSAMYRCASSRTSGYSYNEQFFGPGTRLTVL.